This T cell receptor (beta chain) was observed in a study of T cell responses to AZD1222 COVID-19 vaccine listed by TCRdb under 2021. At the level of the whole study: TCR sequencing covered more than 230 trial participants: 207 given two doses of AZD1222 and 26 given two doses of MenACWY control vaccine. Enrollment into the trials was organized by age into subgroups of 18-55, 56-69 and 70-plus years, and those subgroups contained around 150, 28 and 57 TCR-sequenced participants, respectively. Here is what the overall study found, with its caveats: Participants were mostly white British and included more females than males, and it was suggested by the authors that clonal diversity may have been underestimated. No day 14 peak-response samples were available, so repertoires were characterized only after the peak T cell response. The whole spike protein was spanned by vaccine-associated CD4 TCRs, and dominant responses were seen in regions 160-218 and 743-854. A significant rise in spike-specific TCR breadth and depth was observed after two AZD1222 doses relative to day 0 and relative to MenACWY recipients. In the small 56-69-year group, the increase in depth fell short of significance, most likely because of low power. Epitopes outside the regions mutated in the B.1.351 and B.1.1.7 variants were reportedly recognized by nearly half of the unique spike-specific TCRs. Conclusions about previously exposed vaccinees are limited because only a handful of AZD1222 recipients were SARS-CoV-2 seropositive at baseline.

The sample's time point label, decoded: about 28 days (+/-7) after the second vaccine dose. AZD1222 recipients given second doses at about 4 weeks or at about 12 weeks were pooled, since spike-specific TCR depth and breadth were not found to differ between the two schedules. Vaccinee samples were obtained from the UK trials COV001 and COV002, which included a single-blind randomized controlled phase 2/3 trial of AZD1222 (ChAdOx1 nCoV-19) in healthy adults. For TCRbeta chain sequencing, PBMC samples were collected from trial participants at day 0 and at day 28 after the second dose. CDR1 and CDR2 (MDHEN, SYDVKM) derive from the germline V gene. Trimming takes 4 bases off V and 4 bases off J; junction bases not matched to a gene: 10. From the cysteine through the phenylalanine, the CDR3 covers 16 amino acids. The DNA shown is the 48-base CDR3, in frame from base 1. The CDR3 regions of human TCRbeta chains were analyzed by immunosequencing. The authors' analysis ran thus. TCRs in the repertoires were compared against a reference library of SARS-CoV-2-specific TCRs that had been generated with the MIRA antigen-specificity platform. Breadth was defined as the fraction of unique TCRs that were SARS-CoV-2-associated, and depth was defined as the fraction of total T cells that were SARS-CoV-2-associated. Each spike-specific TCR was assigned to its reactive spike region and to a CD4 or CD8 class using the MIRA data. Log10-transformed breadth and depth values were compared by one-way ANOVA with Sidak's multiple comparisons tests. TCRdb obtained this table from immuneACCESS and retained in-frame rearrangements with V and J assigned. These tables miss some clones; where compared with another copy, unresolved V genes account for less than half of the shortfall, and the remainder is unexplained. V and J calls and clone size are as listed in that table; D and trimming were resolved from the DNA. The sample table lists 27,000 or so clones, roughly 90% of them with a count of one. The leading ten clones occupy about 8.8% of the sample.

Notes on this clone: The clone's antigen remains unknown. Qualities for individual bases were not recorded, and no much larger clone is one base off.

This chain is built from TRBV28 and TRBJ1-1; the junction holds 9 bases that match TRBD1. The TCR comes from an adult who received the AZD1222 COVID-19 vaccine. This sample comprised peripheral blood, obtained 28 days after the second AZD1222 dose. The nucleotide sequence is given as TGTGCCAGCAGTTCCTTGACAGGGGGTTGGGGCACTGAAGCTTTCTTT. Translated, it gives CASSSLTGGWGTEAFF.